This T cell receptor beta chain appears in the sequencing data of a study of T-cell memory formation after mild COVID-19. Germline CDR1 reads SGHKS; CDR2 reads YYEKEE (reference sequence). The CDR3 runs to 19 residues. With 4 bases removed from V and 0 bases from J, the gap between germline ends came to 20 bases. A few counts support this clonotype. TCRdb ran MiXCR on the 5' RACE reads and lists one entry per CDR3 protein. The data hold fewer than 650,000 distinct CDR3 sequences, with approximately 15% observed a single time. The sample comprised PBMCs or a T cell subset sorted from them (not recorded which). The chain has TRBV5-5 and TRBJ2-6; possibly TRBD1 for D (6 bases). The receptor's source is an adult woman who had mild COVID-19 (a few samples of this study predate the infection). Cell type and time point are not known. In DNA, the CDR3 is TGTGCCAGCAGCGCACAACAGGGACCCAGCGTCTCTGGGGCCAACGTCCTGACTTTC. Protein: CASSAQQGPSVSGANVLTF. Full variable domain (rest looked up from reference TRBV5-5 and TRBJ2-6): DAGVTQSPTHLIKTRGQQVTLRCSPISGHKSVSWYQQVLGQGPQFIFQYYEKEERGRGNFPDRFSARQFPNYSSELNVNALLLGDSALYLCASSAQQGPSVSGANVLTFGAGSRLTVL.